A single T cell receptor beta chain is shown here with its context. This entry comes from a study of blood T cell repertoires in COVID-19. Study as a whole: The analysed material was cDNA or gDNA that came from T cells, B-cell-depleted T cells, or PBMCs.

The CDR3 has 15 amino acids. V was shortened by 2 bases and J by 0 bases, with 13 bases between the two germline ends. Germline CDR1 and CDR2: GTSNPN and SVGIG (reference sequence). Authors' data handling: Cell counts per sample came from amplifying reference gene primers. Method: immunoSEQ multiplex PCR; TCRdb's copy keeps in-frame clones and lacks some. V and J calls and clone size are as listed in that table; D and trimming were resolved from the DNA. The sample lists 130,000 to 150,000 clones, 80% to 90% seen once, with more than 7% in the top ten. The TCR sequence derives from a human donor with acute or convalescent COVID-19. The donor label of this sample is uncertain. The specimen was peripheral blood. This sequence joins TRBV30 and TRBJ1-2, with D perhaps matching TRBD1 (6 bases). CDR3 region: CAWSPQDRPNYGYTF. For the CDR3, the DNA is TGTGCCTGGAGTCCCCAGGACAGACCTAACTATGGCTACACCTTC.